Below, 3 T cell receptor beta chains from the same sample are listed, as sequenced in a study of T cell repertoires in cytomegalovirus infection. Antigens of these TCRs are unknown. A single record per CDR3 protein comes from TCRdb applying MiXCR to the reads. The table includes roughly 990,000 distinct CDR3 sequences, roughly 30% detected once. The material sequenced was cultured CD8+ T cells from PBMCs, taken from culture after CMV antigen stimulation. Receptor source: a human donor in good health (CMV status not recorded). Some clones in this sample may be carry-over from other donors' samples.

The V call is TRBV6-4, the J call TRBJ2-7; D is unclear. V was pared by 0 bases and J by 6 bases, with 9 bases between. Germline lookup yields CDR1 MRHNA and CDR2 SNTAGT. The CDR3 is 13 amino acids. The CDR3 loop reads CASSDSGVLEQYV. The DNA of the CDR3 is TGTGCCAGCAGTGACTCTGGGGTACTCGAGCAGTACGTC.

The V gene is TRBV12-5, the J gene TRBJ2-1, with 8 bases identical to TRBD2. V was clipped by 0 bases and J by 4 bases; unmatched bases: 8. The CDR3 loop spans 17 amino acids. Germline CDR1 reads LGHNT; CDR2 reads FRNRAP. DNA of the CDR3: TGTGCTAGTGGTTTGGTAGTCTCCGGGGGGGATTACAATGAGCAGTTCTTC. Translating gives CASGLVVSGGDYNEQFF. The entire variable domain, with the rest obtained from reference TRBV12-5 and TRBJ2-1, is as follows: DARVTQTPRHKVTEMGQEVTMRCQPILGHNTVFWYRQTMMQGLELLAYFRNRAPLDDSGMPKDRFSAEMPDATLATLKIQPSEPRDSAVYFCASGLVVSGGDYNEQFFGPGTRLTVL.

A few counts support this clonotype. The chain carries TRBV6-1 and TRBJ2-3; the D gene is possibly TRBD1 (5 bases). V lost 2 bases to trimming and J lost 2 bases, with 14 bases between them. CDR1 MNHNS and CDR2 SASEGT come from the germline V gene. The CDR3 loop spans 16 amino acids. The CDR3 nucleotides are TGTGCCAGCAGTGAAAATAGGGGCGTCTCCACAGATACGCAGTATTTT. It translates to CASSENRGVSTDTQYF.